The 4 T cell receptor beta chains given below trace back to one sample, sequenced in a study of T cell repertoires in cytomegalovirus infection. These receptors have no identified antigens. TCRdb redid the calling of the reads with MiXCR, one entry per CDR3 protein. In the table there are tens of thousands of distinct CDR3 sequences, 20% of which are singletons. The sample in question was CD8+ T cells from cultured PBMCs, obtained from culture after CMV antigen stimulation. These receptors originate from a human donor in good health (CMV status not recorded). Some clones in this sample may be carry-over from other donors' samples.

This chain's CDR3 is CASRSGTSGRMGDEQFF. In nucleotides, the CDR3 is TGTGCCAGCAGATCCGGGACTAGCGGCCGAATGGGGGATGAGCAGTTCTTC. The gene calls are TRBV7-8 and TRBJ2-1; TRBD2 aligns across 11 bases. V was clipped by 6 bases and J by 8 bases; unmatched bases: 15. The CDR3 runs 17 residues. Germline values: CDR1 SGHVS, CDR2 FQNEAQ.

The V call is TRBV12-3 or TRBV12-4, the J call TRBJ2-1, with D possibly matching TRBD1 (6 bases). V was trimmed by 5 bases and J by 8 bases, leaving 16 bases between them. There are 14 residues in the CDR3. CDR3 loop: CASSPRQVGDEQFF. The CDR3 DNA reads TGTGCCAGCAGTCCCCGACAGGTGGGCGATGAGCAGTTCTTC.

This clonotype was observed a few times. The chain has TRBV5-4 and TRBJ2-5; 9 positions agree with TRBD2. The CDR3 is 15 residues long. CDR1 is SGHNT, CDR2 YYREEE, per germline (reference sequence). V lost 5 bases, J lost 4 bases, and 9 bases stayed unmatched. The CDR3 DNA reads TGTGCCAGCAGTTCCAGCGGGGGGCGGGGAGAGACCCAGTACTTC. Encoded protein: CASSSSGGRGETQYF.

By proportion, this clonotype is medium-sized. The rearrangement links TRBV20-1 to TRBJ2-1, with TRBD2 identical over 9 bases. Germline V CDR1 and CDR2: DFQATT, SNEGSKA (reference sequence). The CDR3 covers 15 residues. With V trimmed by 0 bases and J by 9 bases, 9 bases remained unmatched. CDR3 in DNA: TGCAGTGCTAGAGATCGGTCTAGCGGGATCGGTGAGCAGTTCTTC. Translated, it gives CSARDRSSGIGEQFF.